The clone carrying this TCR beta chain has more than one count but fewer than ten. The sample comes from a study of cytomegalovirus exposure and HLA in healthy donors. 60 Vbeta and 13 Jbeta primers were used in PCR. Sequenced by immunoSEQ multiplex PCR; TCRdb stores in-frame clones only, minus some. The data hold 55,000 to 70,000 clones, with roughly 68% observed a single time. Per the germline V gene, CDR1 is LNHDA and CDR2 is SQIVND (reference sequence). The CDR3 runs to 14 residues. With 10 bases clipped from V and 5 bases from J, the junction kept 13 bases outside the gene matches. This sequence was found in a woman in her forties or fifties in good health and CMV-seronegative. The chain has TRBV19 and TRBJ2-5, with 7 nucleotides matching TRBD1. Specimen: PBMCs. Here the CDR3 DNA reads TGTGCCACTTCTCCGCTAGGGGGCAGGGAGACCCAGTACTTC. Protein product: CATSPLGGRETQYF.